Listed below are T cell receptor beta chains from one sample, sequenced in a study of blood T cells in healthy people across ages. TCRdb recomputed calls from the 5' RACE reads with MiXCR, one row per CDR3 protein. The sample holds roughly 1,100,000 distinct CDR3 sequences, 25% seen once. The sample was also reused in another study, on T cells of mothers and their children.

What was sequenced was blood. The receptors stem from a girl aged 2-10 years in good health. Each CDR3 is given with its conserved first and last residue. The D gene is left open where the match is weak. Clone size, where shown, is once, few, many, or a class for clones that have expanded.

V: TRBV27
D: .
size: .
J: TRBJ2-2
CDR3: CARSLSKDRRTGELFF
DNA: TGTGCCAGGAGTTTATCGAAAGACCGACGCACCGGGGAGCTGTTTTTT

V: TRBV2
D: .
size: few
J: TRBJ2-5
CDR3: CASGKGLEETQYF
DNA: TGTGCCAGCGGGAAGGGATTAGAAGAGACCCAGTACTTC

V: TRBV28
D: .
size: .
J: TRBJ2-7
CDR3: CASSIWTGEDPYEQYF
DNA: TGTGCCAGCAGCATTTGGACGGGGGAGGATCCCTACGAGCAGTACTTC

V: TRBV7-3
D: .
size: .
J: TRBJ2-7
CDR3: CASSLIEFRRESSYEQYF
DNA: TGTGCCAGCAGCCTCATTGAATTCCGCAGGGAGAGCTCCTACGAGCAGTACTTC

V: TRBV25-1
D: .
size: few
J: TRBJ1-4
CDR3: CASSEGLRLNEKLFF
DNA: TGTGCCAGCAGTGAAGGCCTGCGGCTTAATGAAAAACTGTTTTTT

V: TRBV12-3/TRBV12-4
D: .
size: .
J: TRBJ1-1
CDR3: CASGDRATEAFF
DNA: TGTGCCAGCGGGGACCGGGCCACTGAAGCTTTCTTT

V: TRBV6-1
D: .
size: few
J: TRBJ1-5
CDR3: CASSERFKGNQHF
DNA: TGTGCCAGCAGTGAACGGTTTAAGGGTAACCAGCATTTT

V: TRBV12-3/TRBV12-4
D: .
size: few
J: TRBJ2-3
CDR3: CATSAGEVRTDTQYF
DNA: TGTGCCACCTCAGCCGGGGAGGTGCGCACAGATACGCAGTATTTT

V: TRBV7-2
D: TRBD1
size: .
J: TRBJ1-2
CDR3: CASSLTETGIYGYTF
DNA: TGTGCCAGCAGCTTAACGGAGACAGGGATCTATGGCTACACCTTC

V: TRBV29-1
D: .
size: few
J: TRBJ2-1
CDR3: CSVEYAGQGDEQFF
DNA: TGCAGCGTTGAATATGCGGGGCAGGGGGACGAGCAGTTCTTC

V: TRBV12-3/TRBV12-4
D: .
size: .
J: TRBJ1-5
CDR3: CASTIGAGGQPQHF
DNA: TGTGCCAGCACCATAGGGGCGGGAGGTCAGCCCCAGCATTTT

V: TRBV11-2
D: TRBD1
size: few
J: TRBJ2-4
CDR3: CASSSKQGAIDIQYF
DNA: TGTGCCAGCAGCTCAAAACAGGGGGCCATCGACATTCAGTACTTC

V: TRBV5-5
D: .
size: .
J: TRBJ1-6
CDR3: CASSPNRTLSGSPLHF
DNA: TGTGCCAGCAGCCCCAACCGGACACTATCGGGTTCACCCCTCCACTTT

V: TRBV12-3/TRBV12-4
D: .
size: .
J: TRBJ2-3
CDR3: CASTPWGTDTQYF
DNA: TGTGCCAGCACCCCTTGGGGCACAGATACGCAGTATTTT

V: TRBV9
D: .
size: few
J: TRBJ1-5
CDR3: CASGGRVGQPQHF
DNA: TGTGCCAGCGGTGGCAGAGTCGGTCAGCCCCAGCATTTT

V: TRBV7-2
D: .
size: .
J: TRBJ1-2
CDR3: CASSLPPYGYTF
DNA: TGTGCCAGCAGCCTCCCACCGTATGGCTACACCTTC

V: TRBV4-1
D: .
size: .
J: TRBJ1-5
CDR3: CASSQDMTDNQPQHF
DNA: TGCGCCAGCAGCCAAGATATGACAGATAATCAGCCCCAGCATTTT

V: TRBV6-1
D: .
size: .
J: TRBJ2-5
CDR3: CASGLGGVETQYF
DNA: TGTGCCAGCGGTTTAGGAGGGGTAGAGACCCAGTACTTC

V: TRBV7-3
D: TRBD1
size: .
J: TRBJ1-2
CDR3: CASSLHRGGGYTF
DNA: TGTGCCAGCAGCTTACACAGGGGTGGCGGCTACACCTTC

V: TRBV20-1
D: .
size: .
J: TRBJ2-3
CDR3: CSAAESRPDTQYF
DNA: TGCAGTGCTGCCGAGAGTAGGCCAGATACGCAGTATTTT

V: TRBV4-2
D: .
size: .
J: TRBJ2-6
CDR3: CASSSDTGSSSGANVLTF
DNA: TGTGCCAGCAGCTCAGACACAGGGTCCAGCTCTGGGGCCAACGTCCTGACTTTC

V: TRBV7-2
D: .
size: few
J: TRBJ1-1
CDR3: CASSLSRRQKNTEAFF
DNA: TGTGCCAGCAGCTTATCCCGTCGACAAAAGAACACTGAAGCTTTCTTT

V: TRBV6-5
D: .
size: few
J: TRBJ2-4
CDR3: CASSYSGGLGLYF
DNA: TGTGCCAGCAGTTACTCGGGGGGCCTCGGGCTGTACTTC

V: TRBV5-1
D: .
size: .
J: TRBJ2-1
CDR3: CASSLEAGKGNEQFF
DNA: TGCGCCAGCAGCTTGGAAGCAGGGAAGGGCAATGAGCAGTTCTTC

V: TRBV2
D: .
size: .
J: TRBJ2-1
CDR3: CASSEEVAVVNEQFF
DNA: TGTGCCAGCAGTGAGGAGGTGGCCGTAGTAAATGAGCAGTTCTTC

V: TRBV11-2
D: TRBD2
size: few
J: TRBJ2-5
CDR3: CASSLGGGGLKETQYF
DNA: TGTGCCAGCAGCTTAGGCGGCGGGGGACTTAAAGAGACCCAGTACTTC

V: TRBV29-1
D: .
size: .
J: TRBJ1-1
CDR3: CSVEDAANTEAFF
DNA: TGCAGCGTTGAAGATGCCGCGAACACTGAAGCTTTCTTT

V: TRBV21-1
D: .
size: .
J: TRBJ2-7
CDR3: CASMNPDGTYEQYF
DNA: TGTGCCAGCATGAATCCTGACGGGACCTACGAGCAGTACTTC

V: TRBV6-2/TRBV6-3
D: TRBD2
size: few
J: TRBJ2-3
CDR3: CASRLQGTRIGDTQYF
DNA: TGTGCCAGCAGACTTCAAGGGACTAGAATAGGAGATACGCAGTATTTT

V: TRBV4-3
D: .
size: few
J: TRBJ2-3
CDR3: CASSQTQKVGTDTQYF
DNA: TGCGCCAGCAGCCAGACCCAGAAAGTTGGTACAGATACGCAGTATTTT

V: TRBV28
D: .
size: few
J: TRBJ2-7
CDR3: CASSSMKGVGSAEQYF
DNA: TGTGCCAGCAGTTCGATGAAGGGTGTCGGCTCAGCCGAGCAGTACTTC

V: TRBV29-1
D: TRBD2
size: few
J: TRBJ2-5
CDR3: CSVLAGAEETQYF
DNA: TGCAGCGTCTTAGCGGGAGCAGAGGAGACCCAGTACTTC

V: TRBV7-6
D: .
size: .
J: TRBJ2-1
CDR3: CASSLIITGYNEQFF
DNA: TGTGCCAGCAGCTTAATTATCACAGGCTACAATGAGCAGTTCTTC

V: TRBV7-2
D: .
size: .
J: TRBJ1-2
CDR3: CASSLAPSGSYGYTF
DNA: TGTGCCAGCAGCTTAGCCCCTTCAGGAAGCTATGGCTACACCTTC

V: TRBV4-3
D: .
size: .
J: TRBJ2-5
CDR3: CASSQTYSGDQETQYF
DNA: TGCGCCAGCAGCCAGACGTATAGCGGAGATCAAGAGACCCAGTACTTC

V: TRBV6-1
D: .
size: .
J: TRBJ1-1
CDR3: CASSHETVNTEAFF
DNA: TGTGCCAGCAGTCACGAGACAGTGAACACTGAAGCTTTCTTT

V: TRBV6-6
D: .
size: few
J: TRBJ2-2
CDR3: CASTIHGAGELFF
DNA: TGTGCCAGCACTATACATGGGGCCGGGGAGCTGTTTTTT